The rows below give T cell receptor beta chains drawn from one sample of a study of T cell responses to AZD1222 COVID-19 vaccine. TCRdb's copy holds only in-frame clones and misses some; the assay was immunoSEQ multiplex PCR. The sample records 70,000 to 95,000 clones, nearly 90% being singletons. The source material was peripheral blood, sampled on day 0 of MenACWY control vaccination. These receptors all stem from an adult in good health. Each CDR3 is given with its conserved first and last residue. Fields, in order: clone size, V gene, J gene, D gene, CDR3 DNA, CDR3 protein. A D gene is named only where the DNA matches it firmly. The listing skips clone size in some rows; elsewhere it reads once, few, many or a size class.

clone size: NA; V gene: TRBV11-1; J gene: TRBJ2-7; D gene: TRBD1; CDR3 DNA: TGTGCCAGCAGCCGGGACAGGTCCTACGAGCAGTACTTC; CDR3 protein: CASSRDRSYEQYF
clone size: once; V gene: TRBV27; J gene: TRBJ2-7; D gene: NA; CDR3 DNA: TGTGCCAGCAGTTTAGCCCCCCCGTGGAGGGGAGTCGGCGAGCAGTACTTC; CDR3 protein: CASSLAPPWRGVGEQYF
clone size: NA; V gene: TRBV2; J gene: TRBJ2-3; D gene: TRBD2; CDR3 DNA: TGTGCCAGCAGTTTCCCCACTAGCGGGGATAGCACAGATACGCAGTATTTT; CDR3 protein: CASSFPTSGDSTDTQYF
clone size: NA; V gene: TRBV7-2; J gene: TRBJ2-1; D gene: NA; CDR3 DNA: TGTGCCAGCAGCTTTGGGAACAATGAGCAGTTCTTC; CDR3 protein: CASSFGNNEQFF
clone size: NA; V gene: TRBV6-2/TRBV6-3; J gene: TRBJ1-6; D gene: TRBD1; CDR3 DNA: TGTGCCAGCAGTTTAAACAGGGGGACGGTGACTAATTCACCCCTCCACTTT; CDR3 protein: CASSLNRGTVTNSPLHF
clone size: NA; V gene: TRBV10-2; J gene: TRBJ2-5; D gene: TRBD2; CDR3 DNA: TGCGCCAGCAGAGGTCGCGGGGGGGCTTTAGAGACCCAGTACTTC; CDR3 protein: CASRGRGGALETQYF
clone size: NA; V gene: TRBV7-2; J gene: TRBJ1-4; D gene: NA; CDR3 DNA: TGTGCCAGCAGCTTAGTATCGGGGGAAAAACTGTTTTTT; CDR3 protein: CASSLVSGEKLFF
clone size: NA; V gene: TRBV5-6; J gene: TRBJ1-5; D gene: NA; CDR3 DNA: TGTGCCAGCAGCCAGAAAGGTGCCGGGAGCAATCAGCCCCAGCATTTT; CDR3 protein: CASSQKGAGSNQPQHF
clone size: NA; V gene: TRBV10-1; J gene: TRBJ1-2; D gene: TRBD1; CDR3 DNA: TGCGCCAGCACCAGGACAGGATATGGCTACACCTTC; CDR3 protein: CASTRTGYGYTF
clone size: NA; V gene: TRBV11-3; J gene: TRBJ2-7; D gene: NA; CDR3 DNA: TGTGCCAGCAGCCGACGGGGTGCCTACGAGCAGTACTTC; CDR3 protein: CASSRRGAYEQYF
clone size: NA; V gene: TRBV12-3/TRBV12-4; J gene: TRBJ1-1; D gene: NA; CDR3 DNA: TGTGCCAGCAGTTTGAGCAACACTGAAGCTTTCTTT; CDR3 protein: CASSLSNTEAFF
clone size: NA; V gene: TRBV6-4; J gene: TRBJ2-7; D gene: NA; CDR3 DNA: TGTGCCAGCAGGGAAGGACAGGAGGGCTCCTACGAGCAGTACTTC; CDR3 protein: CASREGQEGSYEQYF
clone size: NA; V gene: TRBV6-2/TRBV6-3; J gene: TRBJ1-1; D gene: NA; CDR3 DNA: TGTGCCAGCAGTTACTCAATACAGAGAATGAACACTGAAGCTTTCTTT; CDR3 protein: CASSYSIQRMNTEAFF
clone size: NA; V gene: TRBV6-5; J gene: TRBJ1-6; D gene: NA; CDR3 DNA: TGTGCCAGCAGTACAGGGCCTTCCCTCTCACCCCTCCACTTT; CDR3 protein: CASSTGPSLSPLHF
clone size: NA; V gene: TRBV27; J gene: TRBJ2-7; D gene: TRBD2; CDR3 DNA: TGTGCCAGCAGGGGACTAAACTACGAGCAGTACTTC; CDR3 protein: CASRGLNYEQYF
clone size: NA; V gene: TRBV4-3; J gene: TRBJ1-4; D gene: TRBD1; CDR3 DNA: TGCGCCAGCAGCCAGTATAGGGGGCTTAATGAAAAACTGTTTTTT; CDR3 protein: CASSQYRGLNEKLFF
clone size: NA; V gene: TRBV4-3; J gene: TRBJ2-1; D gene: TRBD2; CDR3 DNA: TGCGCCAGCAGCAGGACTAGCGGGGGGGCCGTGTACAATGAGCAGTTCTTC; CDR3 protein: CASSRTSGGAVYNEQFF
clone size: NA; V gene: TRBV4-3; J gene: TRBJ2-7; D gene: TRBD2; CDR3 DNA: TGCGCCAGCAGCCAAGAGACTAGCGGGTACCACGAGCAGTACTTC; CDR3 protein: CASSQETSGYHEQYF
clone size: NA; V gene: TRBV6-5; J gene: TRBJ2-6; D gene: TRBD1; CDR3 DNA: TGTGCCAGCAGTTTCTTGACAGGGGGGAGCGTCCTGACTTTC; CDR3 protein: CASSFLTGGSVLTF
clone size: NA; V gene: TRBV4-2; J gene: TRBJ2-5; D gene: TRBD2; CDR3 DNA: TGTGCCAGCAGCCAAGGGACTAGCGGGGGCTACTCCCTAGAGACCCAGTACTTC; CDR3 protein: CASSQGTSGGYSLETQYF
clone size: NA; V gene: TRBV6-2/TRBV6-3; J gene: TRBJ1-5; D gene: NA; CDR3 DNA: TGTGCCAGCAGTTACTCAGCCAGACAGCCCCAGCATTTT; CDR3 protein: CASSYSARQPQHF
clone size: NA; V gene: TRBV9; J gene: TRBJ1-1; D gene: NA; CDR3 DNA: TGTGCCAGCAGCGAAGAGGCCAACACTGAAGCTTTCTTT; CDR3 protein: CASSEEANTEAFF
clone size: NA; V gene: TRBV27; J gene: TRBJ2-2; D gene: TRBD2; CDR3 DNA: TGTGCCAGCAGTTTATTCAGTAGCGGGGGTTCGGGCACCGGGGAGCTGTTTTTT; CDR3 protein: CASSLFSSGGSGTGELFF
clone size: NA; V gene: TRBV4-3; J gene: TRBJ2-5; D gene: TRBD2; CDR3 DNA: TGCGCCAGCAGCCAAGATCATTGGGGGGGTCAAGAGACCCAGTACTTC; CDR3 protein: CASSQDHWGGQETQYF
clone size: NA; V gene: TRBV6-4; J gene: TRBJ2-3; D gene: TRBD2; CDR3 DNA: TGTGCCAGCAGTGACCTAGCGGGGGGGTCCACAGATACGCAGTATTTT; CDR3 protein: CASSDLAGGSTDTQYF
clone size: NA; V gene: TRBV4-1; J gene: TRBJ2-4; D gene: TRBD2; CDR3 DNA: TGCGCCAGCAGCCGCTTAGTTACACCCCTACTAGCGGGGGGGCCCCAAAACATTCAGTACTTC; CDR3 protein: CASSRLVTPLLAGGPQNIQYF
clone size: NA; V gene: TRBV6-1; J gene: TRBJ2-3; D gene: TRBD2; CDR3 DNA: TGTGCCAGCAGTGAGCTAGCGGGGGTCCCAGATACGCAGTATTTT; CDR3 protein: CASSELAGVPDTQYF
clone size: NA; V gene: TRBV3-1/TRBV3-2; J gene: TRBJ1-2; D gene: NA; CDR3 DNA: TGTGCCAGCAGCCAAGTTTGGGGGGAGCCGATGGGTGGCTACACCTTC; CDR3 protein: CASSQVWGEPMGGYTF
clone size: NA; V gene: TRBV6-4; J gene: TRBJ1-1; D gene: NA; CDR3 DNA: TGTGCCAGCAGTGAGAGCATCGTCACTGAAGCTTTCTTT; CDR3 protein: CASSESIVTEAFF
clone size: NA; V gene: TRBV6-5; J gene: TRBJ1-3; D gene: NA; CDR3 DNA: TGTGCCAGCACCGGGGGAGACTCTGGAAACACCATATATTTT; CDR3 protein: CASTGGDSGNTIYF
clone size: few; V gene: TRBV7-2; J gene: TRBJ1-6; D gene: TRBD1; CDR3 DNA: TGTGCCAGCAGCTTAGCGGGACAGGGCAGTAATTCACCCCTCCACTTT; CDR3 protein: CASSLAGQGSNSPLHF
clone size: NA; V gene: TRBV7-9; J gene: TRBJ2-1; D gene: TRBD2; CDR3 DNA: TGTGCCAGCAGCCCCCCCGGGGGGGCCTACAATGAGCAGTTCTTC; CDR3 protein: CASSPPGGAYNEQFF